This T cell receptor (beta chain) was documented in a study of response to subunit inactivated influenza vaccine (dated by TCRdb to 2016 to 2018). About the investigation overall: Deep quantitative profiling of the T cell receptor repertoire was used in the study to follow responses to a trivalent subunit inactivated influenza vaccine. Study-level results and caveats: According to the authors, only a limited number of new T cells may be recruited by each seasonal influenza vaccination.

Regarding this clonotype: What antigen it recognizes has not been identified. The input lacks base qualities; no much larger clone sits a single base away.

The method behind the library was RT-PCR. The sequencer was an Illumina HiSeq 2500. Using fastp trimming at Q25 and MiXCR clonotype assembly, TCRdb reanalyzed the public sequencing data and kept in-frame beta chains. Records with the same CDR3 protein are collapsed into one entry carrying the most frequent genes and DNA. The sample yields 530,000 or so distinct CDR3 sequences; 10% to 15% were counted once. The ten biggest clones cover around 9.6% of the sample. The specimen was PBMCs from blood, collected on the day of vaccination. The clonotype comes from a man aged 50 to 60 who received an inactivated influenza vaccine. Donor details come from another sample of the same person, matched by shared clones.

The DNA sequence is TGTGCCAGCAGCTCGACTAGCGGGATGATCCGACAAGAGACCCAGTACTTC. This gives the protein CASSSTSGMIRQETQYF. This chain is built from TRBV7-2 and TRBJ2-5; TRBD2 lines up with 11 middle nucleotides. At the junction V is shortened by 4 bases and J by 2 bases; bases outside the gene matches: 9. As encoded in the germline V gene, CDR1 is SGHTA while CDR2 is FQGNSA. The cysteine opens and the phenylalanine closes a CDR3 of 17 amino acids. Of all the DNA, just the CDR3 is kept, 51 bases in frame from base 1.